This entry features one TCR beta chain sequence. Which antigen it targets is not known. Per-base quality was not reported, and no clone a single base away is much larger than it. The data belong to a study of blood T cells in healthy people across ages (dated by TCRdb to 2015 to 2017). Context from the whole study: In model experiments, template switching captured roughly one uniquely barcoded TCR beta cDNA molecule for every two T cells. Age-related changes in TCR beta repertoire diversity were measured in the study by deep sequencing normalized with unique cDNA molecular identifiers. Donors were grouped into four age groups: young (average roughly 17 years), middle-aged (39), aged (approximately 67) and long-lived (around 80). To avoid experimental bias, donors of different ages were spread randomly across the sequencing lanes. Two additional independent replicas of 1 million unique cDNA reads from the same blood draw were analyzed for two donors (one aged 18 to 30 and one aged 80 or older).

From its cysteine to its phenylalanine, the CDR3 spans 13 amino acids. CDR3 DNA only is kept here, 39 bases in frame from base 1. CDR1 DFQATT and CDR2 SNEGSKA are derived from the germline V gene (reference sequence). The junction shows trimming of 4 bases on V and 11 bases on J, plus 20 bases between the germline ends. Libraries were prepared through 5' RACE. The second PCR ran for roughly 7 to 11 cycles and used a J-beta primer mix along with a sample-barcoded 5' primer. A template-switch 5' adaptor carrying 12 random nucleotides introduced a unique molecular identifier onto each TCR beta cDNA molecule. At least 2.5 million CDR3-containing paired-end reads were obtained from each sample. The Mint cDNA synthesis kit, primed by a TRBC-specific oligonucleotide, was used to synthesize first-strand cDNA from all RNA. All cDNA was treated with uracil-DNA glycosylase and then went through a first 18-cycle PCR with the universal primers M1SS and BC2_uni_R. Concerning the study's data processing: Each sample was normalized by randomly selecting 1 million high-quality reads, each carrying a distinct molecular identifier. Reads sharing molecular identifiers were discarded rather than binned into consensus sequences. MiTCR, with a Q25 quality threshold and the strictest error-elimination algorithm, was used for CDR3 identification, clonotype clustering and error correction. Lower-bound total TCR beta diversity was estimated with a nonparametric unseen species model using Euler transformation. TCRdb's own reprocessing of the public reads used fastp at Q25 and MiXCR and kept productive beta chains. Rows with a matching CDR3 protein are joined into one entry that keeps the most common DNA and genes. The authors' filters were not applied to this entry. This sample has 1,800,000 or so distinct CDR3 sequences in its table, and roughly two fifths of those were observed once. The ten largest clones capture 23% of the sample.

Study-wide conclusions, independent of this receptor: Observed TCR beta diversity per million T cells fell roughly linearly with age, and a significant reduction was already apparent by age roughly 40. Compared with the aged group, the long-lived group had more naive CD4+ T cells, fewer expanded clones and increased TCR diversity, suggesting age selection. Because the CMV infection status of the donors was unknown, age-related changes in expanded clonotypes may potentially have been confounded. A strong correlation was found between observed TCR beta diversity and the percentage of naive T cells measured by flow cytometry. Bulk unsorted PBMC profiling prevented conclusive comparison of naive and antigen-experienced compartments. Estimates of total diversity from one million sequenced T cells were regarded as lower bounds and underestimates.

The donors were under 40 Caucasian individuals from Russia, aged roughly 6 to 100 years, who were systemically healthy. About 9.1 milliliters of peripheral blood were collected from each donor into EDTA-treated Vacutainer tubes. Ficoll-Paque density-gradient centrifugation was used to isolate PBMCs, with at least 6.5 million per sample. Total RNA, at least 5 micrograms per sample, was extracted from PBMCs with Trizol reagent. The percentages of naive CD45RAhigh/CD27high T cells were determined by flow cytometry on a PBMC aliquot from every donor. The source is a human donor in good health. Sequenced material: blood. The V gene is TRBV20-1 and the J gene is TRBJ1-1; the D segment could be TRBD1, given 5 matching bases. The CDR3 has the sequence CSAKGTGRDRAFF. The DNA reads as follows: TGCAGTGCTAAGGGGACGGGGAGGGACCGGGCTTTCTTT.